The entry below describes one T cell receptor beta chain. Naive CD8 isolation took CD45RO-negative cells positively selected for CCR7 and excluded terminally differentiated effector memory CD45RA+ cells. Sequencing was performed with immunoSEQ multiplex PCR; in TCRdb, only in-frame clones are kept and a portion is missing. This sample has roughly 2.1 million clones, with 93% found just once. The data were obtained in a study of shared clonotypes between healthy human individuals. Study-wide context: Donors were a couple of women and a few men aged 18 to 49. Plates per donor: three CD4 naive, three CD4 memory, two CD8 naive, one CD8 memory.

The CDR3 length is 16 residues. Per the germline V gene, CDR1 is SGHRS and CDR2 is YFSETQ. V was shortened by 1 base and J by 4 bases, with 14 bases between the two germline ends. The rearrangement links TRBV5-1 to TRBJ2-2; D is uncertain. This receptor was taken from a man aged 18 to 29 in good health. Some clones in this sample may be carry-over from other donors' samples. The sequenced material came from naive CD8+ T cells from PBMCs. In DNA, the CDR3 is TGCGCCAGCAGCTTGAGGCCTTCGTTGGTCACCGGGGAGCTGTTTTTT. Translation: CASSLRPSLVTGELFF.